Each of the 24 T cell receptor beta chains below was sequenced from the same sample in a study of cytomegalovirus exposure and HLA in healthy donors. Use of 60 Vbeta and 13 Jbeta primers characterized the PCR. Measured with immunoSEQ multiplex PCR; TCRdb has only the in-frame clones, and not every one. Here the sample table reports 150,000 to 200,000 clones. The specimen was PBMCs. These receptors were obtained from a man aged 30 to 45 in good health and CMV-seronegative.

The gene calls are TRBV19 and TRBJ1-3, with D unresolved. Germline V lookup: CDR1 LNHDA, CDR2 SQIVND (reference sequence). V lost 4 bases and J 0 bases, leaving 4 bases between the germline ends. The CDR3 spans 13 residues. The CDR3: CASSNLSGNTIYF. In DNA, the CDR3 is TGTGCCAGTAGTAATCTCTCTGGAAACACCATATATTTT.

The genes are TRBV28 and TRBJ2-7; TRBD2 is a possible D gene (6 bases). V lost 3 bases and J lost 1, with 13 bases in between. In germline, CDR1 is MDHEN, CDR2 SYDVKM. CDR3 length: 15 amino acids. The DNA of the CDR3 is TGTGCCAGCAGTTTTGGAGGGGCTCAATCCTACGAGCAGTACTTC. Amino acid sequence: CASSFGGAQSYEQYF. The full variable domain, rest sourced from reference TRBV28 and TRBJ2-7, is DVKVTQSSRYLVKRTGEKVFLECVQDMDHENMFWYRQDPGLGLRLIYFSYDVKMKEKGDIPEGYSVSREKKERFSLILESASTNQTSMYLCASSFGGAQSYEQYFGPGTRLTVT.

The chain combines TRBV11-3 with TRBJ1-2; a weak D match, TRBD1 (6 bases). CDR1 is SGHNT, CDR2 YENEEA, per germline. The CDR3 extends over 12 amino acids. V was cut by 5 bases and J by 8 bases, with 12 bases left in between. The CDR3 reads CASSPPQGGYTF. The CDR3 region has the DNA TGTGCCAGCAGCCCCCCTCAGGGGGGCTACACCTTC.

The J gene is TRBJ2-2, the V gene TRBV30; 11 positions match TRBD2. The CDR3 runs to 14 residues. The trim removed 8 bases at V and 2 bases at J, leaving 4 bases unmatched. Germline CDR1 is GTSNPN and CDR2 is SVGIG (reference sequence). The CDR3 DNA is TGTGCCGTACGACTAGCGGGAAACACCGGGGAGCTGTTTTTT. Encoded protein: CAVRLAGNTGELFF.

The V and J genes are TRBV5-1 and TRBJ2-3, with D possibly TRBD1 on 7 matching bases. V shed 0 bases and J shed 1 base, with 12 bases lying between them. The CDR3 is 16 amino acids. Germline CDR1 reads SGHRS; CDR2 reads YFSETQ. CDR3 sequence: CASSLAVRGGTDTQYF. The CDR3 coding sequence is TGCGCCAGCAGCTTGGCGGTCAGGGGGGGCACAGATACGCAGTATTTT.

The chain employs TRBV30 and TRBJ2-5; a weak D match, TRBD2 (5 bases). The CDR3 sequence is 12 residues long. Germline V gene data show CDR1 as GTSNPN and CDR2 as SVGIG (reference sequence). V was trimmed by 8 bases and J by 5 bases, leaving 15 bases between them. CDR3 amino acids: CAQGRGWETQYF. The CDR3 DNA sequence: TGTGCCCAAGGCCGGGGTTGGGAGACCCAGTACTTC.

The DNA of the CDR3 is TGTGCCAGCAGCCCCCAGGAATTAAACGAGCAGTACTTC. Its translation is CASSPQELNEQYF. The chain combines TRBV7-2 with TRBJ2-5; D remains unclear. The DNA matches TRBJ2-7 better at its end, which makes the J call doubtful. Germline CDR1 is SGHTA and CDR2 is FQGNSA. The CDR3 consists of 13 residues.

V and J are TRBV7-2 and TRBJ1-4, with 7 bases matching TRBD1. Losses at the gene ends were 1 base for V and 5 bases for J; bases not matched to a gene: 4. Germline V CDR1 and CDR2: SGHTA, FQGNSA. The CDR3 is 15 amino acids. The CDR3 protein is CASSLGGTENEKLFF. The CDR3 bases are TGTGCCAGCAGCTTAGGGGGGACAGAGAATGAAAAACTGTTTTTT.

The chain combines TRBV4-3 with TRBJ2-3; maybe TRBD2 (5 bases). The CDR3 has 15 residues. Germline values: CDR1 LGHNA, CDR2 YSLEER. V lost 0 bases and J lost 3, with 10 bases in between. CDR3 loop: CASSQDPGRTDTQYF. The CDR3 DNA is TGCGCCAGCAGCCAAGATCCGGGGAGAACAGATACGCAGTATTTT.

V gene TRBV30 combines with J gene TRBJ1-5; 11 bases are a match to TRBD1. After removal of 3 bases from V and 6 bases from J, the junction contained 4 bases not matched to a gene. The CDR3 runs 14 residues. CDR1 GTSNPN and CDR2 SVGIG come from the germline V gene (reference sequence). CDR3 in amino acids: CAWRKGTGGQPQHF. CDR3 coding DNA: TGTGCCTGGAGAAAGGGGACAGGGGGTCAGCCCCAGCATTTT.

The chain joins TRBV7-3 to TRBJ1-1; unclear D gene. The germline gives CDR1 SGHTA, CDR2 FQGTGA. Trimming stripped 5 bases from V and 1 base from J, with 8 bases between. The CDR3 contains 13 residues. The DNA of the CDR3 is TGTGCCAGCAGCGCCCTGCGGAACACTGAAGCTTTCTTT. Translation gives CASSALRNTEAFF.

V gene TRBV6-7 combines with J gene TRBJ2-7; 12 bases agree with TRBD2. TRBV6-7 is labeled an ORF, and its function is uncertain. V shed 0 bases, J shed 6 bases, and the junction held 3 bases outside the gene matches. This CDR3 comprises 15 residues. CDR3 sequence: CASSYSPSGRGEQYF. In DNA, the CDR3 is TGTGCCAGCAGTTACTCGCCTAGCGGGAGGGGCGAGCAGTACTTC.

The chain has TRBV30 and TRBJ1-5; 9 bases are shared with TRBD1. This CDR3 contains 15 residues. The V gene end was trimmed by 2 bases and the J gene end by 3 bases; junction bases not matched to a gene: 5. CDR1 GTSNPN and CDR2 SVGIG come from the germline V gene (reference sequence). The CDR3 nucleotides are TGTGCCTGGAGTCCCGGGACAGGGACCAATCAGCCCCAGCATTTT. It yields the protein CAWSPGTGTNQPQHF.

The J gene is TRBJ1-1, the V gene TRBV14; 8 nucleotides align to TRBD1. This CDR3 has 16 amino acids. CDR1 SGHDN and CDR2 FVKESK come from the germline V gene. With V trimmed by 3 bases and J by 5 bases, 11 bases remained unmatched. The CDR3 here is CASSHMAGQGRTEAFF. For the CDR3, the DNA is TGTGCCAGCAGCCACATGGCCGGACAGGGTAGGACTGAAGCTTTCTTT.

This rearrangement joins TRBV30 to TRBJ2-5, with TRBD2 as a possible D gene (6 bases). Per germline, CDR1 GTSNPN and CDR2 SVGIG (reference sequence). This CDR3 has 14 amino acids. V dropped 0 bases and J dropped 5 bases, with 13 bases sitting between them. This CDR3 reads CAWSVGPRGETQYF. CDR3 sequence (DNA): TGTGCCTGGAGTGTAGGACCCCGGGGGGAGACCCAGTACTTC.

The chain is built from TRBV6-1 and TRBJ2-7; TRBD2 aligns across 8 bases. V shed 6 bases, J shed 4 bases, and the junction held 11 bases outside the gene matches. The CDR3 runs to 15 residues. In germline, CDR1 is MNHNS, CDR2 SASEGT. CDR3 protein: CASSRYGGAEYEQYF. The CDR3 region has the DNA TGTGCCAGCAGCAGGTACGGGGGGGCTGAGTACGAGCAGTACTTC.

This chain connects TRBV25-1 to TRBJ1-5; D ambiguous. The CDR3 is 13 residues long. Germline CDR1 MGHDK, CDR2 SYGVNS. V was cut by 4 bases and J by 6 bases, with 10 bases left in between. CDR3: CASSGQAGQPQHF. CDR3 nucleotides: TGTGCCAGCAGTGGGCAGGCTGGTCAGCCCCAGCATTTT. The full variable domain, in which reference TRBV25-1 and TRBJ1-5 provide the parts outside the CDR3, is EADIYQTPRYLVIGTGKKITLECSQTMGHDKMYWYQQDPGMELHLIHYSYGVNSTEKGDLSSESTVSRIRTEHFPLTLESARPSHTSQYLCASSGQAGQPQHFGDGTRLSIL.

The genes are TRBV10-1 and TRBJ2-3; 9 bases match TRBD2. There are 14 residues in the CDR3. Germline V lookup: CDR1 WNHNN, CDR2 SYGVQD (reference sequence). V lost 5 bases to trimming and J lost 4 bases; unmatched junction nucleotides: 4. CDR3 sequence reads: CASSSGGSPDTQYF. CDR3 nucleotides: TGCGCCAGCAGTAGCGGGGGGAGCCCAGATACGCAGTATTTT.

The chain is built from TRBV28 and TRBJ2-3, with D maybe TRBD2 (7 bases). V lost 4 bases and J 12 bases, leaving 20 bases between the germline ends. Germline CDR1 and CDR2: MDHEN and SYDVKM. The CDR3 runs 14 residues. The CDR3 DNA reads TGTGCCAGCAGTTACTCCCCGGGGGGCGGGACACAGTATTTT. This translates into CASSYSPGGGTQYF. Looking up the rest from reference TRBV28 and TRBJ2-3 gives the full variable domain: DVKVTQSSRYLVKRTGEKVFLECVQDMDHENMFWYRQDPGLGLRLIYFSYDVKMKEKGDIPEGYSVSREKKERFSLILESASTNQTSMYLCASSYSPGGGTQYFGPGTRLTVL.

About this clone: Other DNA sequences within the sample encode an identical CDR3. This chain connects TRBV27 to TRBJ1-2, with a tentative D call TRBD1 (5 bases). This CDR3 spans 15 amino acids. The germline V gene encodes CDR1 MNHEY and CDR2 SMNVEV (reference sequence). Trimming took off 6 bases at V and 4 bases at J, with 18 bases between the two ends. For the CDR3, the DNA is TGTGCCAGCAGCTCAGGGCCCTCGACCTTCTATGGCTACACCTTC. It yields the protein CASSSGPSTFYGYTF.

The chain uses TRBV5-1 and TRBJ2-7, with a possible D match to TRBD1 (5 bases). This CDR3 is 15 amino acids long. V lost 3 bases, J lost 2 bases, and 15 bases lay in between. Germline V CDR1 and CDR2: SGHRS, YFSETQ. The CDR3 region has the DNA TGCGCCAGCAGCTGGGGCGGTGGCGGCGCCTACGAGCAGTACTTC. Its translation is CASSWGGGGAYEQYF. Variable domain in full (rest from reference TRBV5-1 and TRBJ2-7): KAGVTQTPRYLIKTRGQQVTLSCSPISGHRSVSWYQQTPGQGLQFLFEYFSETQRNKGNFPGRFSGRQFSNSRSEMNVSTLELGDSALYLCASSWGGGGAYEQYFGPGTRLTVT.

The chain employs TRBV7-2 and TRBJ2-7; 7 bases align to TRBD2. The J segment lost 5 bases and the V segment lost 1 base, leaving 11 bases of the junction unmatched. The CDR3 is made up of 16 amino acids. CDR1 and CDR2 (germline): SGHTA, FQGNSA. CDR3 DNA: TGTGCCAGCAGCTTAGTTTCAGGGAGGGGATACGACGAGCAGTACTTC. Protein: CASSLVSGRGYDEQYF.

This rearrangement joins TRBV28 to TRBJ2-1; 8 bases are shared with TRBD2. Per the germline V gene, CDR1 is MDHEN and CDR2 is SYDVKM. J gave up 9 bases and V 3 bases, and 13 bases lay outside the gene matches. The CDR3 has 16 residues. CDR3 sequence reads: CASSLGSGRKYSEQFF. The DNA of the CDR3 is TGTGCCAGCAGTTTGGGAAGCGGGAGAAAGTATAGTGAGCAGTTCTTC.

The chain couples TRBV5-1 to TRBJ2-1; 9 bases match TRBD2. This CDR3 spans 18 amino acids. CDR1 and CDR2 (germline): SGHRS, YFSETQ. V shed 4 bases and J 8 bases; nucleotides not matched to a gene: 19. CDR3 nucleotides: TGCGCCAGCAGCCAAACAGTACCGGGACTAGCAACTTCCCATGAGCAGTTCTTC. This sequence encodes CASSQTVPGLATSHEQFF.